The rows below give T cell receptor beta chains drawn from one sample of a study of CD8 T cells in Susac syndrome. TCRdb ran MiXCR on the immunoSEQ multiplex PCR reads and lists one entry per CDR3 protein. The sample contains about 190,000 distinct CDR3 sequences, 91% of which appear only once. Material: CD4+ T cells from PBMCs. The receptors stem from a human donor with Susac syndrome. Each CDR3 is given with its conserved first and last residue. D genes are given only for firm matches. Rows may omit the clone size; those that give it use once, few, many or a size class.

CDR3 length	D gene	V gene	J gene	clone size	CDR3 protein	CDR3 DNA
14	TRBD1	TRBV2	TRBJ2-3	-	CASSRTGGTDTQYF	TGTGCCAGCAGCAGGACAGGGGGAACAGATACGCAGTATTTT
14	-	TRBV6-5	TRBJ1-1	-	CASSYNLGDTEAFF	TGTGCCAGCAGCTACAATTTAGGGGACACTGAAGCTTTCTTT
12	-	TRBV20-1	TRBJ2-7	-	CSAPSDTYEQYF	TGCAGTGCTCCTTCGGATACCTACGAGCAGTACTTC
15	-	TRBV6-6	TRBJ2-3	-	CASSYPMGGTDTQYF	TGTGCCAGCAGTTACCCCATGGGGGGTACGGATACGCAGTATTTT
11	-	TRBV6-1	TRBJ2-5	-	CASSGQGTQYF	TGTGCCAGCAGTGGTCAGGGGACCCAGTACTTC
16	-	TRBV2	TRBJ1-5	-	CASSELSRASNQPQHF	TGTGCCAGCAGTGAACTCTCCAGGGCTAGCAATCAGCCCCAGCATTTT
12	-	TRBV27	TRBJ2-2	-	CASSITTGELFF	TGTGCCAGCAGTATTACCACCGGGGAGCTGTTTTTT
13	-	TRBV6-2/TRBV6-3	TRBJ2-5	once	CASSYANEETQYF	TGTGCCAGCAGTTACGCGAACGAAGAGACCCAGTACTTC
14	TRBD2	TRBV7-9	TRBJ2-4	-	CASSSDLAGLLEYF	TGTGCCAGCAGCTCCGATCTAGCGGGACTATTAGAGTACTTC
14	-	TRBV7-3	TRBJ2-1	-	CASSRTGTYNEQFF	TGTGCCAGCAGCAGAACCGGGACTTACAATGAGCAGTTCTTC
15	-	TRBV5-1	TRBJ2-5	-	CASSLIPGGQETQYF	TGCGCCAGCAGCTTAATCCCTGGGGGGCAAGAGACCCAGTACTTC
15	TRBD1	TRBV6-6	TRBJ2-7	-	CASRDNDRDSYEQYF	TGTGCCAGCAGAGATAACGACAGGGATTCTTACGAGCAGTACTTC
14	-	TRBV28	TRBJ1-1	-	CASSLTGSNTEAFF	TGTGCCAGCAGTTTAACAGGCAGTAACACTGAAGCTTTCTTT
15	-	TRBV9	TRBJ1-3	-	CASSPRHVSGNTIYF	TGTGCCAGCAGCCCTCGACACGTCTCTGGAAACACCATATATTTT
14	-	TRBV7-8	TRBJ2-7	-	CASSFEGGPYEQYF	TGTGCCAGCAGCTTTGAGGGGGGCCCCTACGAGCAGTACTTC
15	TRBD1	TRBV2	TRBJ1-5	-	CASMAGTGVNQPQHF	TGTGCCAGCATGGCCGGGACAGGGGTAAATCAGCCCCAGCATTTT
13	-	TRBV11-2	TRBJ1-5	-	CASSGGGDQPQHF	TGTGCCAGCAGCGGGGGTGGAGATCAGCCCCAGCATTTT
15	TRBD1	TRBV14	TRBJ2-1	-	CASSLGQGGYNEQFF	TGTGCCAGCAGCCTGGGACAGGGGGGTTACAATGAGCAGTTCTTC
14	-	TRBV7-9	TRBJ2-2	-	CASSPTSRAGELFF	TGTGCCAGCAGCCCAACGTCTCGTGCCGGGGAGCTGTTTTTT
13	TRBD1	TRBV20-1	TRBJ2-7	-	CSAGTGGHYEQYF	TGCAGTGCTGGGACAGGGGGCCACTACGAGCAGTACTTC
15	TRBD2	TRBV3-1	TRBJ2-7	once	CASSQGSGRAPEQYF	TGTGCCAGCAGCCAGGGAAGCGGGAGGGCCCCCGAGCAGTACTTC
13	-	TRBV19	TRBJ1-5	few	CASSRESNQPQHF	TGTGCCAGTTCGAGAGAAAGCAATCAGCCCCAGCATTTT
14	-	TRBV6-2/TRBV6-3	TRBJ2-7	few	CASTQPLTGGEQYF	TGTGCCAGCACCCAGCCCTTGACAGGCGGCGAGCAGTACTTC
16	TRBD1	TRBV27	TRBJ1-5	-	CASRKGQGVSNQPQHF	TGTGCCAGCAGAAAGGGACAGGGGGTTAGCAATCAGCCCCAGCATTTT
14	TRBD2	TRBV28	TRBJ2-5	-	CASSSPTSKETQYF	TGTGCCAGCAGTTCCCCGACTAGCAAGGAGACCCAGTACTTC